The 25 T cell receptor beta chains given below trace back to one sample, sequenced in a study of T cells in narcolepsy. TCRdb's copy holds only in-frame clones and misses some; the assay was immunoSEQ multiplex PCR. Among about 34,000 clones listed, roughly 78% were seen once. Sequences were obtained from CD45RA- memory CD4+ T cells from PBMCs. The receptors were gathered from a human donor with narcolepsy.

The rearrangement links TRBV11-2 to TRBJ1-1; tentative D call: TRBD1 (5 bases). The germline V and J ends were trimmed by 5 bases and 5 bases, with 18 bases remaining between them. The CDR3 extends over 15 amino acids. Germline V CDR1 and CDR2: SGHAT, FQNNGV. CDR3 coding DNA: TGTGCCAGCAGCCTCAGGGATAGACGGGAAACTGAAGCTTTCTTT. Translating gives CASSLRDRRETEAFF.

The chain links TRBV2 to TRBJ1-3; 7 nucleotides match TRBD1. The trim removed 8 bases at V and 3 bases at J, leaving 7 bases unmatched. This CDR3 has 14 amino acids. Germline V gene sequence: CDR1 SNHLY, CDR2 FYNNEI. CDR3 sequence reads: CASRGGGIGNTIYF. The CDR3 DNA sequence: TGTGCCAGCCGTGGAGGGGGCATTGGAAACACCATATATTTT. Filled out from reference TRBV2 and TRBJ1-3, the complete variable domain reads EPEVTQTPSHQVTQMGQEVILRCVPISNHLYFYWYRQILGQKVEFLVSFYNNEISEKSEIFDDQFSVERPDGSNFTLKIRSTKLEDSAMYFCASRGGGIGNTIYFGEGSWLTVV.

The rearrangement joins TRBV7-9 to TRBJ1-6; D is perhaps TRBD1 (5 bases). This CDR3 region has 15 residues. Between the trimmed V and J ends, which lost 1 base and 8 bases, there was a span of 12 bases. Germline CDR1 SEHNR, CDR2 FQNEAQ (reference sequence). In nucleotides, the CDR3 is TGTGCCAGCAGCTTAGGGTCAGGGAATGATTCACCCCTCCACTTT. This translates into CASSLGSGNDSPLHF.

The V and J genes are TRBV18 and TRBJ1-1, with TRBD1 matching 8 bases. V lost 3 bases to trimming and J lost 8 bases; unmatched junction nucleotides: 8. This CDR3 has 14 amino acids. CDR1 is KGHSH, CDR2 LQKENI, per germline. The CDR3 DNA sequence: TGTGCCAGCTCACCGGGACAGGAGATCATCGAAGCTTTCTTT. Translation gives CASSPGQEIIEAFF. Looking up the rest from reference TRBV18 and TRBJ1-1 gives the full variable domain: NAGVMQNPRHLVRRRGQEARLRCSPMKGHSHVYWYRQLPEEGLKFMVYLQKENIIDESGMPKERFSAEFPKEGPSILRIQQVVRGDSAAYFCASSPGQEIIEAFFGQGTRLTVV.

The J gene is TRBJ2-3, the V gene TRBV5-1; D possibly corresponds to TRBD1 (6 bases). From germline, CDR1 is SGHRS and CDR2 YFSETQ. V was trimmed by 3 bases and J by 7 bases, leaving 21 bases between them. This CDR3 region has 16 residues. This chain's CDR3 is CASSWIGAQGHYTQYF. The CDR3 nucleotides read TGCGCCAGCAGCTGGATAGGCGCTCAGGGACATTATACGCAGTATTTT.

Comments on this clone: In this CDR3 the conserved last residue, phenylalanine or tryptophan, is missing, so a read error is likely. The DNA is omitted, as the CDR3 cannot be located on it reliably, and the CDR3 follows TCRdb's listing. The sample holds other DNA sequences that translate to the same CDR3. The chain couples TRBV5-8 to TRBJ2-7. Inclusive of both ends, the CDR3 amounts to 13 amino acids. In germline, CDR1 is SGHTS, CDR2 YDEGEE. The CDR3 loop reads CASSLVRKWPRNI.

This clone was counted between two and nine times. The chain uses TRBV5-4 and TRBJ1-2; D is perhaps TRBD1 (5 bases). The V end was cut by 0 bases, the J end by 6 bases, with 9 bases between. This CDR3 is built from 13 residues. Germline values: CDR1 SGHNT, CDR2 YYREEE (reference sequence). This CDR3 reads CASSLVSRDGYTF. The DNA of the CDR3 is TGTGCCAGCAGCTTGGTGTCCAGGGATGGCTACACCTTC.

The rearrangement uses TRBV11-3 and TRBJ2-1; 8 bases map to TRBD2. The CDR3 spans 16 residues. Unmatched junction bases numbered 10, after V lost 0 bases and J lost 9 bases. Germline loops: CDR1 SGHNT, CDR2 YENEEA. The CDR3 DNA follows: TGTGCCAGCAGCTTAGATGCTGGCGGGGGGCCTGGTGAGCAGTTCTTC. Its protein is CASSLDAGGGPGEQFF.

Points on this clone: Within the sample, other DNA sequences also encode this same CDR3. This chain joins TRBV6-1 and TRBJ2-1, with D perhaps being TRBD1 or TRBD2 (5 bases each). The V and J ends lost 2 bases and 0 bases respectively, with 14 bases between them. The length of the CDR3 is 17 residues. In germline, CDR1 is MNHNS, CDR2 SASEGT. The CDR3 region has the DNA TGTGCCAGCAGTGAACGGGGCCTATTGAGCTCCTACAATGAGCAGTTCTTC. This encodes CASSERGLLSSYNEQFF.

This clone was seen more than once but under ten times. The chain links TRBV19 to TRBJ2-1; 7 bases align to TRBD2. Germline V gene sequence: CDR1 LNHDA, CDR2 SQIVND (reference sequence). V was pared by 8 bases and J by 6 bases, with 4 bases of the junction left unmatched. The CDR3 has 12 amino acids. This chain's CDR3 is CASQGLSNEQFF. The DNA for the CDR3 is TGTGCCAGTCAGGGACTAAGCAATGAGCAGTTCTTC.

V and J are TRBV18 and TRBJ1-2; no clear D. The CDR3 is 17 amino acids. Trimming removed 6 bases from V and 2 bases from J, with 22 bases in between. The V gene's germline CDR1 is KGHSH and CDR2 LQKENI. CDR3 amino acids: CASSTKPQHKPNYGYTF. In DNA form, the CDR3 reads TGTGCCAGCTCCACCAAACCTCAGCACAAGCCCAACTATGGCTACACCTTC.

J is TRBJ1-3 and V is TRBV19, with D possibly TRBD1 on 6 matching bases. V lost 7 bases to trimming and J lost 3 bases, with 10 bases between them. Germline CDR1 and CDR2: LNHDA and SQIVND (reference sequence). This CDR3 spans 13 amino acids. The CDR3 DNA reads as TGTGCCAGTACGCAGGGGAGTGGAAACACCATATATTTT. Protein sequence: CASTQGSGNTIYF.

This clone is labeled as medium-sized (0.01 to 0.1%). J is TRBJ1-4 and V is TRBV5-4, with 7 bases matching TRBD1. With 0 bases clipped from V and 7 bases from J, the junction kept 6 bases outside the gene matches. The germline gives CDR1 SGHNT, CDR2 YYREEE (reference sequence). This CDR3 contains 15 residues. In DNA, the CDR3 is TGTGCCAGCAGCTTGGGTGACAGGGCACGTGAAAAACTGTTTTTT. It translates to CASSLGDRAREKLFF.

Concerning this clone: Compared with germline, one end of the junction differs, possibly owing to a read error. J is TRBJ2-2 and V is TRBV6-5; D is ambiguous. Germline CDR1 reads MNHEY; CDR2 reads SVGAGI. The CDR3 extends over 15 amino acids. Here the CDR3 reads CASTYRYPNTGELFF. CDR3 sequence (DNA): TGTGCCAGCACTTACCGATACCCGAACACCGGGGAGCTGTTTTTT.

The V gene is TRBV28, the J gene TRBJ2-3; D is undetermined. The CDR3 consists of 14 residues. Germline V gene lookup returns CDR1 MDHEN and CDR2 SYDVKM. Trimming removed 3 bases at V and 0 bases at J, with 7 bases between. CDR3 bases: TGTGCCAGCAGTTTGCCGGGCAGCACAGATACGCAGTATTTT. Residues: CASSLPGSTDTQYF.

The rearrangement links TRBV5-6 to TRBJ2-3; TRBD2 matches at 9 bases. V shed 0 bases and J 3 bases; nucleotides not matched to a gene: 5. Germline-derived CDR1 and CDR2 are SGHDT and YYEEEE. This CDR3 is built from 16 residues. The CDR3 region has the DNA TGTGCCAGCAGCTTGGAGGGTAGCGGGAGAACAGATACGCAGTATTTT. Its translation is CASSLEGSGRTDTQYF.

The chain combines TRBV15 with TRBJ1-1, with TRBD1 as a possible D gene (5 bases). Trimming stripped 7 bases from V and 3 bases from J, with 12 bases between. Germline values: CDR1 LNHNV, CDR2 YYDKDF (reference sequence). The length of the CDR3 is 13 residues. CDR3 region: CATTRGFDTEAFF. DNA for the CDR3: TGTGCCACCACCCGGGGGTTCGACACTGAAGCTTTCTTT.

This clone occurred once. V gene TRBV6-6 combines with J gene TRBJ2-5; 7 bases fit TRBD1. J lost 3 bases, V lost 5 bases, and 12 bases had no gene match. Looked up from germline, CDR1 is MNHNY and CDR2 is SVGAGI (reference sequence). CDR3 length equals 16 residues. CDR3 DNA sequence: TGTGCCAGCAGTGCTCCTTACCGGGACAGAGAAGAGACCCAGTACTTC. Protein sequence: CASSAPYRDREETQYF.

The gene calls are TRBV29-1 and TRBJ2-2, with D perhaps assigned TRBD1 or TRBD2 (5 bases each). Germline V gene data show CDR1 as SQVTM and CDR2 as ANQGSEA. The CDR3 sequence is 14 residues long. Trimming took off 4 bases at V and 3 bases at J, with 12 bases between the two ends. The CDR3 reads CSVGRGPDTGELFF. The CDR3 region has the DNA TGCAGCGTTGGAAGGGGACCCGACACCGGGGAGCTGTTTTTT.

The CDR3 coding sequence is TGTGCCAGCAAGTTATCAGGATCAGCCGGAAACACCATATATTTT. It codes for CASKLSGSAGNTIYF. The chain recombines TRBV25-1 with TRBJ1-3; D is unresolved. CDR3 length: 15 amino acids. Deletions cut 7 bases from V and 4 bases from J, with 17 bases between. Per germline, CDR1 MGHDK and CDR2 SYGVNS. Full variable domain (remainder filled in from reference TRBV25-1 and TRBJ1-3): EADIYQTPRYLVIGTGKKITLECSQTMGHDKMYWYQQDPGMELHLIHYSYGVNSTEKGDLSSESTVSRIRTEHFPLTLESARPSHTSQYLCASKLSGSAGNTIYFGEGSWLTVV.

The chain links TRBV5-1 to TRBJ2-7; 7 nucleotides line up with TRBD1. The germline V gene encodes CDR1 SGHRS and CDR2 YFSETQ. Trimming removed 4 bases from V and 6 bases from J; junction bases left unmatched: 7. The CDR3 covers 13 residues. The chain's CDR3 is CASSPDRVGEQYF. As DNA, the CDR3 is TGCGCCAGCAGCCCCGACAGGGTAGGCGAGCAGTACTTC.

The chain is built from TRBV5-4 and TRBJ2-5; 7 bases are shared with TRBD2. The V gene's germline CDR1 is SGHNT and CDR2 YYREEE (reference sequence). This CDR3 contains 16 residues. Unmatched junction bases numbered 15, after V lost 4 bases and J lost 6 bases. The CDR3 is CASSPKGRGEGKTQYF. As DNA, the CDR3 is TGTGCCAGCAGCCCAAAGGGTCGGGGGGAGGGAAAGACCCAGTACTTC.

The J gene is TRBJ1-1, the V gene TRBV2; unclear D gene. V was trimmed by 8 bases and J by 5 bases, leaving 12 bases between them. This CDR3 contains 12 residues. Germline lookup yields CDR1 SNHLY and CDR2 FYNNEI. CDR3 sequence reads: CASSVFRTEAFF. The CDR3 nucleotides are TGTGCCAGCTCAGTGTTTCGGACTGAAGCTTTCTTT.

The J gene is TRBJ2-5, the V gene TRBV5-1; a weak D match, TRBD2 (7 bases). Trimming left V 2 bases short and J 4 bases short, with 15 bases between. CDR3 size: 15 residues. Per germline, CDR1 SGHRS and CDR2 YFSETQ. Here the CDR3 DNA reads TGCGCCAGCAGCTTAGGGGGGGCGAGGGGAGAGACCCAGTACTTC. Translation: CASSLGGARGETQYF. Supplemented by reference TRBV5-1 and TRBJ2-5, the full variable domain reads KAGVTQTPRYLIKTRGQQVTLSCSPISGHRSVSWYQQTPGQGLQFLFEYFSETQRNKGNFPGRFSGRQFSNSRSEMNVSTLELGDSALYLCASSLGGARGETQYFGPGTRLLVL.

This chain links TRBV21-1 with TRBJ2-1; the D call of TRBD1 is as the table states it, not checked on the DNA. TRBV21-1 is designated a pseudogene. The CDR3 contains 16 residues. The CDR3 sequence: CASSKEVDREANEQFF. The CDR3 DNA reads TGTGCCAGCAGCAAAGAGGTGGACAGGGAAGCCAATGAGCAGTTCTTC.